This T cell receptor beta chain was obtained from a study of blood T cell repertoires in COVID-19. As for the study in general: The samples span acute and convalescent COVID-19 from the United States, Italy and Spain. Sample material is recorded as cDNA or gDNA derived from T cells, B-cell-depleted T cells, or PBMCs.

Trimming took 6 bases from V and 6 from J; bases not matched to a gene: 8. The CDR3 runs to 15 residues. The germline V gene encodes CDR1 MNHNY and CDR2 SVGAGI (reference sequence). Per the authors' pipeline: Nucleated cell number was recorded as an estimate derived from reference gene primer amplification. The table came from immunoSEQ multiplex PCR; TCRdb's copy has only in-frame clones and leaves some out. V, J and clone size were drawn from that table, and D and trimming were deduced from the DNA. The sample carries approximately 430,000 clones, about nine tenths recorded once. The chain joins TRBV6-6 to TRBJ2-1, with 10 positions matching TRBD2. The sample taken for sequencing was peripheral blood. The sequence came from a woman younger than 45 with active or convalescent COVID-19. The DNA of the CDR3 is TGTGCCAGCAGCCAGCGGGGGGGCGGATCCAATGAGCAGTTCTTC. Protein product: CASSQRGGGSNEQFF.